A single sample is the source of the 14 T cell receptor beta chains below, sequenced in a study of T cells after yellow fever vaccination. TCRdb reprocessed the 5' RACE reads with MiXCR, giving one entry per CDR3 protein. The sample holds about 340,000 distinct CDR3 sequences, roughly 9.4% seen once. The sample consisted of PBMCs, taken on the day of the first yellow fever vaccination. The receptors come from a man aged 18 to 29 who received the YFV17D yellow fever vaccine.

CDR3 loop: CASSESFLLGDSGNTIYF. CDR3 DNA sequence: TGTGCCAGCAGTGAGTCTTTCCTTTTGGGCGACTCTGGAAACACCATATATTTT. The rearrangement links TRBV25-1 to TRBJ1-3, with D unresolved. Trimming removed 3 bases at V and 0 bases at J, with 18 bases between. Looked up from germline, CDR1 is MGHDK and CDR2 is SYGVNS. The CDR3 has 18 residues.

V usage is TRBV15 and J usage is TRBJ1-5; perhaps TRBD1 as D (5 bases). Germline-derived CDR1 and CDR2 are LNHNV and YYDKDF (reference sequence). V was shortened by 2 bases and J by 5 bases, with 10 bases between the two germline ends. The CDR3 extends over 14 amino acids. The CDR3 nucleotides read TGTGCCACCAGCAGACAGGGAAGGTATCAGCCCCAGCATTTT. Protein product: CATSRQGRYQPQHF.

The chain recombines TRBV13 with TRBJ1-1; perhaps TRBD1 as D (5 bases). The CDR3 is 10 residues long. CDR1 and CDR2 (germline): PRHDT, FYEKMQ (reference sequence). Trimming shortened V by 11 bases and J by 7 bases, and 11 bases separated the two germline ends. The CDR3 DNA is TGTGCCCTTGGGCAGGGTGAAGCTTTCTTT. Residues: CALGQGEAFF.

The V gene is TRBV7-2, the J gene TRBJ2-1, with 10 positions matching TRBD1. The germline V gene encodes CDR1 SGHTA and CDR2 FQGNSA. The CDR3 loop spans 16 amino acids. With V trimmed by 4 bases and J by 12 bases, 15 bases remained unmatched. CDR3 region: CASSSEAGTGARAQFF. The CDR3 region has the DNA TGTGCCAGCAGCTCCGAAGCCGGGACAGGGGCGCGGGCGCAGTTCTTC.

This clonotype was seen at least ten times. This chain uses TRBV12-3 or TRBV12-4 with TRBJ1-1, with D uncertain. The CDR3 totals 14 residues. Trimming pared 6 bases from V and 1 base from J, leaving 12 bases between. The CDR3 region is CASSPAGRNTEAFF. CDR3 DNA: TGTGCCAGCAGCCCCGCCGGCAGGAACACTGAAGCTTTCTTT.

CDR3 in DNA: TGTGCCATCAGTGAAAGGGGATGGGCCTACTCTGGGGCCAACGTCCTGACTTTC. It specifies CAISERGWAYSGANVLTF. V and J are TRBV10-3 and TRBJ2-6; D possibly corresponds to TRBD1 (5 bases). CDR1 is ENHRY and CDR2 is SYGVKD in the germline V gene. CDR3 size: 18 residues. V lost 3 bases and J lost 0, with 15 bases in between.

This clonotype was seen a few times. CDR3 amino acids: CSAEESERSYNEQFF. The CDR3 DNA sequence: TGCAGTGCCGAGGAAAGCGAGCGTTCCTACAATGAGCAGTTCTTC. V usage is TRBV20-1 and J usage is TRBJ2-1, with D hard to call. The germline V gene has CDR1 DFQATT and CDR2 SNEGSKA (reference sequence). V lost 6 bases and J 1 base, leaving 16 bases between the germline ends. This CDR3 region has 15 residues.

CDR3 residues: CASSLFPDRGLTARGNEQFF. The CDR3 coding sequence is TGTGCCAGCAGCTTATTTCCGGACAGGGGGCTGACGGCCAGGGGGAATGAGCAGTTCTTC. The rearrangement links TRBV11-2 to TRBJ2-1; 11 bases agree with TRBD1. The CDR3 spans 20 residues. Trimming took 2 bases from V and 7 from J; bases not matched to a gene: 19. Germline V gives CDR1 SGHAT, CDR2 FQNNGV.

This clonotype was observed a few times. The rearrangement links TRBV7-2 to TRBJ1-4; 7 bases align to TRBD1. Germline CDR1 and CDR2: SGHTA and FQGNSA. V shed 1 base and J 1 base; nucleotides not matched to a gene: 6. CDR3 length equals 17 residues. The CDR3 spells CASSLVGTALTNEKLFF. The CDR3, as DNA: TGTGCCAGCAGCTTAGTTGGGACAGCACTAACTAATGAAAAACTGTTTTTT.

The CDR3 sequence is CASSFNHPSSSYEQYV. The CDR3 DNA is TGTGCCAGCAGTTTCAATCACCCTTCATCATCCTACGAGCAGTACGTC. The chain has TRBV27 and TRBJ2-7; no clear D gene. Trimming cost V 3 bases and J 1 base, with 16 bases left between them. Germline-derived CDR1 and CDR2 are MNHEY and SMNVEV (reference sequence). The CDR3 is 16 amino acids.

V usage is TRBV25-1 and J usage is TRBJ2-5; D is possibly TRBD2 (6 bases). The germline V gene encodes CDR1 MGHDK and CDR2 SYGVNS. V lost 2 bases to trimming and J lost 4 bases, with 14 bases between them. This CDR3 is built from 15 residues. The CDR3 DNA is TGTGCCAGCAGTGAAGCTCTGTTGGGGGGAGAGACCCAGTACTTC. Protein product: CASSEALLGGETQYF.

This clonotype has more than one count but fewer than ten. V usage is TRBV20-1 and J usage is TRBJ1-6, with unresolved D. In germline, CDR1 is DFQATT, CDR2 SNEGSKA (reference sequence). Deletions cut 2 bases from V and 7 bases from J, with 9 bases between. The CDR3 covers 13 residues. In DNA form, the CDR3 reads TGCAGTGCTAGACCGGCCCTCAATTCACCCCTCCACTTT. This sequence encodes CSARPALNSPLHF.

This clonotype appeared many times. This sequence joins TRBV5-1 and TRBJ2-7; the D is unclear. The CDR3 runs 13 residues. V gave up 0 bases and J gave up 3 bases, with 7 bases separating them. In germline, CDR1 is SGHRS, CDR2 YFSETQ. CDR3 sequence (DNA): TGCGCCAGCAGCTTGGAGAATGGCTACGAGCAGTACGTC. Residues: CASSLENGYEQYV.

CDR3 DNA: TGTGCAAGTCGCTTTCGGGTGGTTGAGCATCAGCCCCAGCATTTT. Residues: CASRFRVVEHQPQHF. The rearrangement joins TRBV12-2 to TRBJ1-5. TRBV12-2 is tagged as a pseudogene. This CDR3 comprises 15 residues.